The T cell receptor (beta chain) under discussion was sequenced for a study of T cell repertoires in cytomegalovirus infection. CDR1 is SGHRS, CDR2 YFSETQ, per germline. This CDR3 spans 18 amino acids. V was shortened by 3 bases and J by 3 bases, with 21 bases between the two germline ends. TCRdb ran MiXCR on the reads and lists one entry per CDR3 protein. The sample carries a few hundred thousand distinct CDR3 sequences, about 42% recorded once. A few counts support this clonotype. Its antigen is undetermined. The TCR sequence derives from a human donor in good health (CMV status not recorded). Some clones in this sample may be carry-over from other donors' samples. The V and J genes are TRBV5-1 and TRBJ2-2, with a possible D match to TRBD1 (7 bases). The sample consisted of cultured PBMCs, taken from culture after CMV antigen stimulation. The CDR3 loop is CASSWRAVQTGYTGELFF. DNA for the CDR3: TGCGCCAGCAGCTGGAGGGCGGTCCAGACAGGGTACACCGGGGAGCTGTTTTTT.